A few counts support the clone carrying this TCR beta chain. The antigen is unknown. This sample stems from a study of response to subunit inactivated influenza vaccine. Study outcomes and limitations: A suggestion made by the authors is that each seasonal influenza vaccination recruits few new T cells.

The CDR3 sequence is 14 residues long. V lost 7 bases to trimming and J lost 5 bases; unmatched junction nucleotides: 10. TCRdb independently ran MiXCR on the RT-PCR reads; one entry per CDR3 protein. The table has over 150,000 distinct CDR3 sequences, around 11% seen once. This sequence joins TRBV12-3 or TRBV12-4 and TRBJ2-5, with 7 bases aligning to TRBD1. The material was CD8+ T cells sorted from PBMCs, obtained roughly 24 months after vaccination. The sequence came from a man between 50 and 69 years old who received an inactivated influenza vaccine. The CDR3 coding sequence is TGTGCCAGCACCGACGTGACAGGGACGGAGACCCAGTACTTC. It translates to CASTDVTGTETQYF.